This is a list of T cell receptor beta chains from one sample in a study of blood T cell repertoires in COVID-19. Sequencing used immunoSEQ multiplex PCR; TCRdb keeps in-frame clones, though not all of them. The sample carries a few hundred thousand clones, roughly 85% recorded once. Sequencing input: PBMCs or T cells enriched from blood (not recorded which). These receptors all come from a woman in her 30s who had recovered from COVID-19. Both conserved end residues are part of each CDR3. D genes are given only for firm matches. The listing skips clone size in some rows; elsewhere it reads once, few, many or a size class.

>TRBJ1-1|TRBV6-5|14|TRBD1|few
CASRNDRVNTEAFF
TGTGCCAGCAGAAATGACAGGGTTAACACTGAAGCTTTCTTT
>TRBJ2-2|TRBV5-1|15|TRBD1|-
CASRPGQGSIGELFF
TGCGCCAGCAGACCGGGACAGGGATCGATCGGGGAGCTGTTTTTT
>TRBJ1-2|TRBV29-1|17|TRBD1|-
CSVEPLPDREANYGYTF
TGCAGCGTTGAACCCTTGCCGGACAGGGAGGCTAACTATGGCTACACCTTC
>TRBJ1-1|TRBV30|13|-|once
CAWETNMNTEAFF
TGTGCCTGGGAAACCAACATGAACACTGAAGCTTTCTTT
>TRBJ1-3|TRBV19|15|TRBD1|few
CATTTDRGFGNTIYF
TGTGCCACCACGACCGACAGGGGGTTTGGAAACACCATATATTTT
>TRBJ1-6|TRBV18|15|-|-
CASSPPALGVGPLHF
TGTGCCAGCTCACCACCGGCCCTAGGGGTGGGACCCCTCCACTTT
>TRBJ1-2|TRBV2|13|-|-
CASSEALGYGYTF
TGTGCCAGCAGTGAAGCGCTAGGTTATGGCTACACCTTC
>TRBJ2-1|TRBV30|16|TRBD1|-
CAWSPWTGQTYNEQFF
TGTGCCTGGAGTCCTTGGACAGGGCAGACCTACAATGAGCAGTTCTTC
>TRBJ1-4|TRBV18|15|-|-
CASSRRLATNEKLFF
TGTGCCAGCTCACGTCGTCTCGCAACTAATGAAAAACTGTTTTTT
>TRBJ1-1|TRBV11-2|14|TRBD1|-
CASRTGQGVAEAFF
TGTGCCAGCAGAACGGGACAGGGGGTGGCTGAAGCTTTCTTT
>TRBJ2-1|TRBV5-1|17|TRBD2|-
CASSPSLAGGVHNEQFF
TGCGCCAGCAGCCCTAGCCTAGCGGGGGGGGTTCACAATGAGCAGTTCTTC
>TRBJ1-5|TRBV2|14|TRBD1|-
CASSPDRGNQPQHF
TGTGCCAGCAGTCCTGACAGGGGCAATCAGCCCCAGCATTTT
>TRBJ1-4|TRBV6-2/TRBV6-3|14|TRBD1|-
CASSSYRGREKLFF
TGTGCCAGCAGTTCATACAGGGGGCGGGAAAAACTGTTTTTT
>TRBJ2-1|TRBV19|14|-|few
CASSFPISASGQFF
TGTGCCAGTAGTTTCCCGATTTCAGCGAGCGGGCAGTTCTTC
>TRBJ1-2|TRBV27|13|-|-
CASIGSGSEGYTF
TGTGCCAGCATTGGGTCAGGGTCGGAGGGCTACACCTTC
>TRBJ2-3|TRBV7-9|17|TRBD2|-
CASSLVASGGGTDTQYF
TGTGCCAGCAGCTTAGTGGCTAGCGGGGGGGGTACAGATACGCAGTATTTT
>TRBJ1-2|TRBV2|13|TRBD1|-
CASADRVIQGYTF
TGTGCCAGCGCGGACAGGGTGATACAAGGCTACACCTTC
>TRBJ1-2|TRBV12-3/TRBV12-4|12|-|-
CASSSQGNIYTF
TGTGCCAGCAGTTCGCAGGGAAATATCTACACCTTC
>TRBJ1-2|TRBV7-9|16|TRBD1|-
CASSSPRQGANYGYTF
TGTGCCAGCAGCTCACCTAGACAGGGGGCTAACTATGGCTACACCTTC
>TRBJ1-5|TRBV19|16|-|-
CARTWDNTSRNQPQHF
TGTGCCAGAACCTGGGACAATACCTCCCGCAATCAGCCCCAGCATTTT
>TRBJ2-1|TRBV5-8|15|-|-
CASTQADWGLNEQFF
TGTGCCAGCACCCAGGCGGACTGGGGGCTTAATGAGCAGTTCTTC
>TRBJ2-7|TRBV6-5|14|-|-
CASSPGQTSYEQYF
TGTGCCAGCAGTCCCGGACAGACCTCCTACGAGCAGTACTTC
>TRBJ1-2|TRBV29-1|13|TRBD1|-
CSVADRGLYGYTF
TGCAGCGTGGCAGACAGGGGGCTCTATGGCTACACCTTC
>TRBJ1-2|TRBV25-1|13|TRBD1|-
CASSEGRGLGYTF
TGTGCCAGCTCCGAGGGAAGGGGGCTTGGCTACACCTTC
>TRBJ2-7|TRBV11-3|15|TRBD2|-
CASSSGPGTSFEQYF
TGTGCCAGCAGCTCCGGACCCGGGACTAGCTTCGAGCAGTACTTC
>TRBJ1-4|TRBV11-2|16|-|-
CASSSLSRGTNEKLFF
TGTGCCAGCAGCTCACTCTCCAGGGGCACTAATGAAAAACTGTTTTTT
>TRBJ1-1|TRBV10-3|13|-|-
CAISEAVDTEAFF
TGTGCCATCAGTGAGGCGGTGGACACTGAAGCTTTCTTT
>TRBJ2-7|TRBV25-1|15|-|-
CASSILQVSSYEQYF
TGTGCCAGCAGTATACTACAGGTTAGCTCCTACGAGCAGTACTTC
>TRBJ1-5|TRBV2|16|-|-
CASSEGGRRFDQPQHF
TGTGCCAGCAGTGAAGGAGGCAGGAGGTTCGATCAGCCCCAGCATTTT
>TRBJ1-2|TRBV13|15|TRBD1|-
CASSIWDRANYGYTF
TGTGCCAGCAGCATATGGGACAGGGCGAACTATGGCTACACCTTC
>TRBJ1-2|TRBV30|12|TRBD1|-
CAGITGADGYTF
TGTGCCGGGATTACAGGGGCCGATGGCTACACCTTC
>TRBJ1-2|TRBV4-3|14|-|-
CASSQVFENYGYTF
TGCGCCAGCAGCCAAGTCTTCGAGAACTATGGCTACACCTTC
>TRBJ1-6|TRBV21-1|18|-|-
CASSKSDRGCTGNSPLHF
TGTGCCAGCAGCAAGTCCGACAGGGGGTGCACGGGTAATTCACCCCTCCACTTT
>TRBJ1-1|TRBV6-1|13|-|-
CASSEQVSTNAFF
TGTGCCAGCAGTGAACAGGTGTCGACGAATGCTTTCTTT
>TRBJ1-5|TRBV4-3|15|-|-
CASSQGTDGNQPQHF
TGCGCCAGCAGCCAAGGCACCGACGGGAATCAGCCCCAGCATTTT
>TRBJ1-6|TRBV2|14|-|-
CASRVGSEGSPLHF
TGTGCCAGCAGGGTCGGGAGCGAGGGTTCACCCCTCCACTTT
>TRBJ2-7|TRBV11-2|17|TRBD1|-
CASSSPRDRGPDYEQYF
TGTGCCAGCAGCTCCCCACGGGACAGGGGACCGGACTACGAGCAGTACTTC
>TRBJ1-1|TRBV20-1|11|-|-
CSARSSREAFF
TGCAGTGCTAGATCATCCAGGGAAGCTTTCTTT
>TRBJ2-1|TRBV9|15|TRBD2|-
CASSKGVAGGGEQFF
TGTGCCAGCAGCAAGGGGGTAGCGGGGGGGGGTGAGCAGTTCTTC
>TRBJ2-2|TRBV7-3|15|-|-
CASSPRSGETGELFF
TGTGCCAGCAGCCCCCGTAGCGGAGAGACCGGGGAGCTGTTTTTT
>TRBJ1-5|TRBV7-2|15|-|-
CASRGGANSNQPQHF
TGTGCCAGCAGGGGGGGGGCTAATAGCAATCAGCCCCAGCATTTT
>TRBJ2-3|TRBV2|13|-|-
CASRPRGIDTQYF
TGTGCCAGCAGACCACGGGGGATTGATACGCAGTATTTT
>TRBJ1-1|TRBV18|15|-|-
CASSPTGITNTEAFF
TGTGCCAGCTCACCAACAGGGATTACGAACACTGAAGCTTTCTTT
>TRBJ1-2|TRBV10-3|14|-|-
CAITPGAEAYGYTF
TGTGCCATCACCCCAGGGGCGGAGGCTTATGGCTACACCTTC